The sequence of this T cell receptor (beta chain) was determined in a study of tissue T cells after allogeneic stem cell transplantation. Study results and caveats: Some tissue clones might be persisting host cells; their alloreactivity or antigen specificity was not determined. The patient cohort was small and clinically heterogeneous, with limited sampling depth.

Germline loops: CDR1 SGHSA, CDR2 FRNQAP. The V gene lost 4 bases and the J gene lost 1 base, with 11 bases spanning the gap. The CDR3 has 15 residues. Specified time point: mouse harvest day 7 after allogeneic transplant. Each mouse received 10^7 T-cell-depleted marrow cells plus 10^6 splenic CD5+ T cells by tail vein. Survey-depth TCRbeta CDR3 sequencing reported V/J genes and productive frequencies. TCRdb keeps only in-frame clones here, not all; method: immunoSEQ multiplex PCR. The sample includes roughly 8,100 clones, roughly 47% of them seen just once. This clone has just a few counts. No antigen is known for it. Gene names and germline refer to mouse. Sequencing ends 1 residue short of the CDR3 end; the germline J gene provides the rest.

This TCR came from a female BALB/c mouse given C57BL/6 T cells with graft-versus-host disease after an allogeneic hematopoietic cell transplant. The chain joins TRBV16 to TRBJ2-1; D is perhaps TRBD1 (6 bases). The sample consisted of lymph node tissue. The CDR3 is CASSSSGVNYAEQFF. Partial CDR3 DNA: TGTGCAAGCAGCTCTTCAGGGGTCAACTATGCTGAGCAGTTC.